These 11 T cell receptor beta chains share one sample of origin, sequenced in a study of blood T cells in healthy people across ages. Sample-barcoded 5' priming and a J-beta primer mix drove a second PCR of about 7 to 11 cycles. Via MiXCR, TCRdb re-called the 5' RACE reads, giving one row per CDR3 protein. The sample includes about 800,000 distinct CDR3 sequences, roughly 25% seen only once; the top ten take 3% to 4.5%. These records were also assigned to another study, of T cells of mothers and their children.

The specimen was blood. Receptor source: a boy aged 5-17 years in good health.

The chain has TRBV5-1 and TRBJ2-7; TRBD1 is a possible D gene (5 bases). Trimming took 3 bases from V and 6 from J, leaving 19 bases between them. The CDR3 runs to 15 residues. Germline V gives CDR1 SGHRS, CDR2 YFSETQ. The CDR3 DNA reads as TGCGCCAGCAGCTCGTCCCGCTGGGGCAACTCCGAGCAGTACTTC. It translates to CASSSSRWGNSEQYF.

This clonotype was detected only a few times. This chain links TRBV2 with TRBJ1-2; 10 bases are a match to TRBD1. Germline V gene lookup returns CDR1 SNHLY and CDR2 FYNNEI. The CDR3 covers 13 residues. Losses at the gene ends were 6 bases for V and 7 bases for J; bases not matched to a gene: 5. CDR3 DNA: TGTGCCAGCAGGGAGACAGGGGGCGGTGGCTACACCTTC. Amino acids: CASRETGGGGYTF.

The chain combines TRBV3-1 with TRBJ2-3; D is uncertain. From germline, CDR1 is LGHDT and CDR2 YNNKEL (reference sequence). Trimming removed 4 bases at V and 3 bases at J, with 11 bases between. This CDR3 is 14 amino acids long. CDR3 residues: CASSPLRATDTQYF. Written as DNA, the CDR3 is TGTGCCAGCAGCCCCCTGAGAGCGACAGATACGCAGTATTTT.

This clonotype turned up a few times. The DNA of the CDR3 is TGCAGTGCTAGAGTGTCGGAAGGTCGGGACTACAATGAGCAGTTCTTC. Its translation is CSARVSEGRDYNEQFF. The genes are TRBV20-1 and TRBJ2-1; possible D gene TRBD2, 5 bases. Trimming removed 1 base from V and 3 bases from J, with 16 bases in between. This CDR3 contains 16 residues. CDR1 is DFQATT, CDR2 SNEGSKA, per germline (reference sequence).

In its sample, this clonotype was seen a few times. CDR3 sequence reads: CASRLAGGTYEQYF. For the CDR3, the DNA is TGTGCCAGCCGACTAGCGGGGGGGACCTACGAGCAGTACTTC. This chain uses TRBV2 with TRBJ2-7, with TRBD2 matching 14 bases. The V segment lost 8 bases and the J segment 2 bases; nucleotides outside the gene matches: 2. The CDR3 runs 14 residues. Germline lookup yields CDR1 SNHLY and CDR2 FYNNEI.

This clonotype has more than one count but fewer than ten. The chain combines TRBV15 with TRBJ2-5; no reliable D call. The CDR3 is 14 amino acids. Deletions cut 2 bases from V and 5 bases from J, with 12 bases between. CDR1 is LNHNV and CDR2 is YYDKDF in the germline V gene (reference sequence). The CDR3 sequence: CATSRNVLYETQYF. The CDR3 DNA follows: TGTGCCACCAGCAGAAATGTTTTGTATGAGACCCAGTACTTC.

A few counts support this clonotype. The chain links TRBV15 to TRBJ1-6, with D possibly matching TRBD1 (5 bases). Germline V gene lookup returns CDR1 LNHNV and CDR2 YYDKDF (reference sequence). The CDR3 covers 16 residues. Trimming left V 1 base short and J 7 bases short, with 14 bases between. CDR3 loop: CATSRVLTGGNSPLHF. CDR3 nucleotide sequence: TGTGCCACCAGCAGAGTCCTTACTGGGGGAAATTCACCCCTCCACTTT.

The chain uses TRBV7-9 and TRBJ2-6; 9 nucleotides agree with TRBD1. The CDR3 sequence is 17 residues long. V lost 3 bases to trimming and J lost 0 bases; unmatched junction nucleotides: 3. CDR1 and CDR2 (germline): SEHNR, FQNEAQ (reference sequence). Written as DNA, the CDR3 is TGTGCCAGCAGCTTGACAGGGGGACACTCTGGGGCCAACGTCCTGACTTTC. This gives the protein CASSLTGGHSGANVLTF. The full variable domain, completed using reference TRBV7-9 and TRBJ2-6, is DTGVSQNPRHKITKRGQNVTFRCDPISEHNRLYWYRQTLGQGPEFLTYFQNEAQLEKSRLLSDRFSAERPKGSFSTLEIQRTEQGDSAMYLCASSLTGGHSGANVLTFGAGSRLTVL.

The V gene is TRBV24-1, the J gene TRBJ2-7; D gene ambiguous. CDR1 is KGHDR and CDR2 is SFDVKD in the germline V gene. The CDR3 spans 12 residues. Trimming took off 3 bases at V and 3 bases at J, with 5 bases between the two ends. CDR3 sequence: CATSDGGYEQYF. CDR3 nucleotide sequence: TGTGCCACCAGTGATGGTGGCTACGAGCAGTACTTC.

The chain couples TRBV7-8 to TRBJ2-7, with a tentative D call TRBD2 (5 bases). The V end lost 6 bases, the J end lost 0 bases, and 12 bases lay between the germline ends. This CDR3 spans 14 amino acids. Germline V lookup: CDR1 SGHVS, CDR2 FQNEAQ. The DNA of the CDR3 is TGTGCCAGCAGTTCCCCACGGGACTCCTACGAGCAGTACTTC. Residues: CASSSPRDSYEQYF.

In this sample, this clonotype turned up many times. J is TRBJ2-7 and V is TRBV7-2; the match to TRBD2 covers 11 bases. The V segment lost 6 bases and the J segment 2 bases; nucleotides outside the gene matches: 6. This CDR3 is 15 amino acids long. Germline assignment: CDR1 SGHTA and CDR2 FQGNSA. CDR3 DNA: TGTGCCAGCAGTACCGGGACTAGCGGTACCTACGAGCAGTACTTC. Encoded protein: CASSTGTSGTYEQYF.